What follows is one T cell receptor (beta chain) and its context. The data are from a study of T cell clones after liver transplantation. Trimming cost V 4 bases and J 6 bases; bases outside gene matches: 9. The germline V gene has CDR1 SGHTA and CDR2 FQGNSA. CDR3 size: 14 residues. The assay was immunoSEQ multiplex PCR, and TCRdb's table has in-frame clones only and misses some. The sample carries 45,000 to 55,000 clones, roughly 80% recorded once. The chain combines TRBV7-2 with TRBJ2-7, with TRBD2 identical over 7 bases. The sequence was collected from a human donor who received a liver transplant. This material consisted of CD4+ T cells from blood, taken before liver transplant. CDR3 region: CASSYSGRRVEQYF. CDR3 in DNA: TGTGCCAGCAGCTACTCCGGGAGGAGGGTCGAGCAGTACTTC.